The clone carrying this T cell receptor (beta chain) showed up just once. Sequencing was performed with immunoSEQ multiplex PCR; in TCRdb, only in-frame clones are kept and a portion is missing. The sample has 35,000 to 40,000 clones, about 30% seen once. Sample treatment: randomized to nivolumab then ipilimumab (arm A) or the reverse (arm B). These data belong to a study of sequential checkpoint blockade in melanoma. Looking at the study overall: Patients were randomized 1:1 to nivolumab-then-ipilimumab or ipilimumab-then-nivolumab first-line. TCRβ was sequenced from DNA of 75 to 95 pretreatment tumors.

CDR3 size: 11 residues. Germline V CDR1 and CDR2: LGHNT, FRNRAP. The source is a human donor with melanoma. The sequences come from tumor tissue (inferred from file names), collected from a patient given nivolumab and ipilimumab in sequence. The chain has TRBV12-5 and TRBJ2-7; D ambiguous. Written as DNA, the CDR3 is TGTGCCAGCACCTCCGGGTACGAGCAGTACTTC. This sequence encodes CASTSGYEQYF.